The 28 T cell receptor beta chains presented below share a single source sample, sequenced in a study of blood T cell repertoires in COVID-19 (dated by TCRdb to the early 2020s). The library was prepared using the immunoSEQ multiplex PCR assay. Held by TCRdb, this immuneACCESS table contains in-frame sequences only and omits some clones. Under half of the omission traces to an unresolved V gene where checked; the cause of the rest is unknown. This sample gives under 150,000 clones in total; 79% of them show up just once. The ten largest clones capture over 8.5% of the sample. Sequencing was carried out using peripheral blood. These TCRs come from a man aged 45-60 years with active or convalescent COVID-19.

The rearrangement links TRBV28 to TRBJ1-3, with a possible D match to TRBD1 (6 bases). Trimming removed 5 bases from V and 12 bases from J, with 17 bases in between. From germline, CDR1 is MDHEN and CDR2 SYDVKM. CDR3 length: 13 amino acids. CDR3 sequence: CASSQGHLGSIYF. DNA for the CDR3: TGTGCCAGCAGTCAGGGACATCTAGGGAGCATATATTTT.

This clone was counted between two and nine times. The CDR3 nucleotides are TGTGCCAGCAGCGTAGTTAGCGGGAGGGCCTACGAGCAGTACTTC. Translation: CASSVVSGRAYEQYF. The chain carries TRBV9 and TRBJ2-7, with 11 bases that match TRBD2. Trimming at V came to 0 bases and at J to 2 bases, leaving 1 base not matched to a gene. The germline gives CDR1 SGDLS, CDR2 YYNGEE. The CDR3 has 15 amino acids.

The chain uses TRBV7-3 and TRBJ2-3; 10 nucleotides agree with TRBD2. V dropped 1 base and J dropped 0; count of bases not matched to a gene: 1. CDR1 and CDR2 from the germline V gene are SGHTA and FQGTGA. The CDR3 spans 16 residues. CDR3 protein: CASSLKLAGSTDTQYF. The CDR3 nucleotides read TGTGCCAGCAGCTTAAAACTAGCGGGAAGCACAGATACGCAGTATTTT.

The chain links TRBV10-3 to TRBJ2-1; D gene unclear. Germline lookup yields CDR1 ENHRY and CDR2 SYGVKD. Deletions cut 2 bases from V and 6 bases from J, with 14 bases between. This CDR3 spans 15 amino acids. CDR3: CAISEGSSSGNEQFF. For the CDR3, the DNA is TGTGCCATCAGTGAGGGTTCTAGTAGTGGCAATGAGCAGTTCTTC.

V and J are TRBV9 and TRBJ2-7; D is unresolved. The CDR3 has 12 amino acids. Deletions cut 3 bases from V and 1 base from J, with 5 bases between. CDR1 is SGDLS and CDR2 is YYNGEE in the germline V gene. As DNA, the CDR3 is TGTGCCAGCAGCGGTGAGTCCTACGAGCAGTACTTC. This translates into CASSGESYEQYF.

The chain is built from TRBV7-6 and TRBJ2-1; 7 bases are a match to TRBD2. Trimming at V came to 5 bases and at J to 6 bases, leaving 7 bases not matched to a gene. The CDR3 extends over 14 amino acids. Germline CDR1 is SGHVS and CDR2 is FNYEAQ. CDR3 loop: CASSPLTSSNEQFF. The CDR3 DNA follows: TGTGCCAGCAGCCCTTTGACTAGCTCCAATGAGCAGTTCTTC.

The chain recombines TRBV29-1 with TRBJ2-7; 13 bases agree with TRBD2. With 3 bases clipped from V and 2 bases from J, the junction kept 10 bases outside the gene matches. Germline assignment: CDR1 SQVTM and CDR2 ANQGSEA. The CDR3 runs 17 residues. In DNA, the CDR3 is TGCAGCGTTGAGGGTGCCTTGGGACTAGCGGGGACCTACGAGCAGTACTTC. This codes for CSVEGALGLAGTYEQYF.

This clone has just a few counts. The chain recombines TRBV27 with TRBJ1-1, with D perhaps TRBD1 (5 bases). The germline CDR1 and CDR2 sequences are MNHEY and SMNVEV (reference sequence). The V end was cut by 4 bases, the J end by 2 bases, with 11 bases between. This CDR3 contains 14 residues. DNA for the CDR3: TGTGCCAGCAGTTCAGGGTTAGTAAACACTGAAGCTTTCTTT. Translation gives CASSSGLVNTEAFF.

This clone was counted a few times. The chain carries TRBV6-2 or TRBV6-3 and TRBJ1-1, with TRBD1 identical over 11 bases. The CDR3 contains 16 residues. Trimming took 5 bases from V and 7 from J; bases not matched to a gene: 12. CDR1 MNHEY and CDR2 SVGEGT come from the germline V gene. CDR3: CASSAPGQGALSEAFF. The CDR3 DNA is TGTGCCAGCAGTGCCCCCGGACAGGGGGCTTTAAGTGAAGCTTTCTTT.

The chain couples TRBV27 to TRBJ1-1; 9 nucleotides match TRBD1. Unmatched junction bases numbered 5, after V lost 3 bases and J lost 6 bases. The germline V gene has CDR1 MNHEY and CDR2 SMNVEV (reference sequence). This CDR3 contains 14 residues. The CDR3 here is CASSLRGQGSEAFF. The DNA for the CDR3 is TGTGCCAGCAGTTTGCGCGGACAGGGGTCTGAAGCTTTCTTT.

The V gene is TRBV15, the J gene TRBJ1-6, with 8 nucleotides matching TRBD1. This CDR3 is 15 amino acids long. With V trimmed by 3 bases and J by 9 bases, 7 bases remained unmatched. In germline, CDR1 is LNHNV, CDR2 YYDKDF (reference sequence). For the CDR3, the DNA is TGTGCCACCAGCAGCCATACAGGGGGTATTTCACCCCTCCACTTT. This codes for CATSSHTGGISPLHF. Using reference TRBV15 and TRBJ1-6 for the parts outside the CDR3, the full variable domain is DAMVIQNPRYQVTQFGKPVTLSCSQTLNHNVMYWYQQKSSQAPKLLFHYYDKDFNNEADTPDNFQSRRPNTSFCFLDIRSPGLGDTAMYLCATSSHTGGISPLHFGNGTRLTVT.

The CDR3 DNA follows: TGTGCCACCAGCAGATTTCGACAGGGGACATACAATGAGCAGTTCTTC. This codes for CATSRFRQGTYNEQFF. The chain combines TRBV15 with TRBJ2-1, with 8 positions matching TRBD1. CDR3 length equals 16 residues. Looked up from germline, CDR1 is LNHNV and CDR2 is YYDKDF (reference sequence). The J segment lost 4 bases and the V segment lost 2 bases, leaving 7 bases of the junction unmatched.

The genes are TRBV21-1 and TRBJ2-3; TRBD1 was called by the table and not checked on the DNA. TRBV21-1 counts as a pseudogene. The CDR3 totals 12 residues. CDR3 nucleotides: TGTGCCAGCGGACAGGGGATAGATACGCAGTATTTT. Amino acids: CASGQGIDTQYF.

The rearrangement joins TRBV7-6 to TRBJ2-1, with TRBD2 matching 7 bases. In germline, CDR1 is SGHVS, CDR2 FNYEAQ. V lost 0 bases, J lost 4 bases, and 3 bases stayed unmatched. There are 15 residues in the CDR3. CDR3 DNA: TGTGCCAGCAGCTTAGCGTGGGGAGGGTACAATGAGCAGTTCTTC. As protein: CASSLAWGGYNEQFF.

The gene calls are TRBV9 and TRBJ2-3, with 9 positions matching TRBD2. V was pared by 0 bases and J by 5 bases, with 1 base of the junction left unmatched. The CDR3 consists of 14 residues. Germline V gene sequence: CDR1 SGDLS, CDR2 YYNGEE. CDR3 bases: TGTGCCAGCAGCGTAGCTAGCGGGAAAGATACGCAGTATTTT. The encoded protein is CASSVASGKDTQYF.

The gene calls are TRBV5-1 and TRBJ2-4, with a weak D call TRBD2 (6 bases). This CDR3 spans 16 amino acids. The germline CDR1 and CDR2 sequences are SGHRS and YFSETQ. Trimming took off 3 bases at V and 6 bases at J, with 19 bases between the two ends. The CDR3 nucleotides are TGCGCCAGCAGCTCAGGCAATCTGGTGGAGGGAAACATTCAGTACTTC. Amino acid sequence: CASSSGNLVEGNIQYF.

This chain links TRBV6-6 with TRBJ2-7; D is possibly TRBD2 (6 bases). Trimming took off 2 bases at V and 0 bases at J, with 11 bases between the two ends. The V gene's germline CDR1 is MNHNY and CDR2 SVGAGI (reference sequence). This CDR3 is built from 15 residues. The CDR3 coding sequence is TGTGCCAGCAGTTACACGGGACTCCACTCCTACGAGCAGTACTTC. It translates to CASSYTGLHSYEQYF.

Note on this clone: Other DNA sequences in this specimen translate into the identical CDR3. The chain is built from TRBV6-5 and TRBJ2-7; D may be TRBD2 (5 bases). V was trimmed by 2 bases and J by 0 bases, leaving 5 bases between them. CDR1 is MNHEY, CDR2 SVGAGI, per germline. The CDR3 spans 13 residues. The CDR3 DNA reads TGTGCCAGCAGTTACGGAGGCTCCTACGAGCAGTACTTC. This sequence encodes CASSYGGSYEQYF.

The chain carries TRBV5-1 and TRBJ2-2, with 7 nucleotides matching TRBD2. The CDR3 is 15 residues long. The V segment lost 9 bases and the J segment 2 bases; nucleotides outside the gene matches: 10. Looked up from germline, CDR1 is SGHRS and CDR2 is YFSETQ. The CDR3 nucleotides are TGCGCCACCCAAGCGGCGGGAGCCAACACCGGGGAGCTGTTTTTT. This encodes CATQAAGANTGELFF. The full variable domain, with the rest looked up from reference TRBV5-1 and TRBJ2-2, is KAGVTQTPRYLIKTRGQQVTLSCSPISGHRSVSWYQQTPGQGLQFLFEYFSETQRNKGNFPGRFSGRQFSNSRSEMNVSTLELGDSALYLCATQAAGANTGELFFGEGSRLTVL.

J is TRBJ2-1 and V is TRBV9; D might be TRBD2 (6 bases). V gave up 0 bases and J gave up 8 bases, with 15 bases separating them. The CDR3 is made up of 15 amino acids. CDR1 and CDR2 from the germline V gene are SGDLS and YYNGEE. CDR3 residues: CASSVAAVGGDEQFF. The DNA of the CDR3 is TGTGCCAGCAGCGTAGCGGCAGTCGGAGGGGATGAGCAGTTCTTC.

The chain has TRBV3-1 (or the pseudogene TRBV3-2) and TRBJ2-5, with TRBD1 matching over 9 bases. From germline, CDR1 is LGHDT and CDR2 YNNKEL (reference sequence). V was clipped by 4 bases and J by 1 base; unmatched bases: 7. This CDR3 is 16 amino acids long. In DNA form, the CDR3 reads TGTGCCAGCAGCCTATCAGGGACAGGGCTCCAAGAGACCCAGTACTTC. Translation: CASSLSGTGLQETQYF.

J is TRBJ1-1 and V is TRBV28; D might be TRBD1 (6 bases). V lost 2 bases and J 1 base, leaving 11 bases between the germline ends. The CDR3 spans 15 residues. The germline V gene has CDR1 MDHEN and CDR2 SYDVKM. Written as DNA, the CDR3 is TGTGCCAGCAGTTTACCCAGGGGCGGGAACACTGAAGCTTTCTTT. Amino acid sequence: CASSLPRGGNTEAFF.

This chain uses TRBV6-1 with TRBJ2-4, with a possible D match to TRBD1 (5 bases). The length of the CDR3 is 14 residues. Germline V lookup: CDR1 MNHNS, CDR2 SASEGT. With 1 base removed from V and 6 bases from J, the gap between germline ends came to 10 bases. This chain's CDR3 is CASSEGAGLNIQYF. The CDR3 DNA is TGTGCCAGCAGTGAAGGGGCAGGGTTAAACATTCAGTACTTC.

For the CDR3, the DNA is TGTGCCAGCATCTTAGCTAGGGGTCCCCAAGAGACCCAGTACTTC. Amino acid sequence: CASILARGPQETQYF. This chain joins TRBV28 and TRBJ2-5, with D possibly TRBD1 on 5 matching bases. With 7 bases removed from V and 1 base from J, the gap between germline ends came to 16 bases. The CDR3 is 15 amino acids. Looked up from germline, CDR1 is MDHEN and CDR2 is SYDVKM.

The chain uses TRBV19 and TRBJ2-7; 11 bases map to TRBD1. V gave up 4 bases and J gave up 1 base; unmatched junction bases: 6. The CDR3 is 16 residues long. From germline, CDR1 is LNHDA and CDR2 SQIVND (reference sequence). The CDR3 reads CASSTAGTGGSYEQYF. The CDR3 DNA reads TGTGCCAGTAGTACCGCCGGGACAGGGGGTTCCTACGAGCAGTACTTC.

This clone qualifies as medium-sized. The chain combines TRBV6-5 with TRBJ1-4, with 7 bases lining up with TRBD1. The CDR3 has 15 amino acids. Germline-derived CDR1 and CDR2 are MNHEY and SVGAGI. The J segment lost 8 bases and the V segment lost 2 bases, leaving 8 bases of the junction unmatched. The CDR3 region has the DNA TGTGCCAGCAGTTACACTGACAGGGTGGAGGAAAAACTGTTTTTT. Protein product: CASSYTDRVEEKLFF.

This clone was counted a single time. This chain's CDR3 is CAWNSRTGYNQPQHF. The CDR3 nucleotides are TGTGCCTGGAACAGTAGGACAGGGTACAATCAGCCCCAGCATTTT. The chain combines TRBV30 with TRBJ1-5; 8 bases agree with TRBD1. J lost 3 bases, V lost 4 bases, and 8 bases had no gene match. The CDR3 sequence is 15 residues long. Germline V gene sequence: CDR1 GTSNPN, CDR2 SVGIG (reference sequence).

J is TRBJ2-3 and V is TRBV10-2; 9 bases map to TRBD1. Germline V gene data show CDR1 as WSHSY and CDR2 as SAAADI. J gave up 2 bases and V 1 base, and 7 bases lay outside the gene matches. The CDR3 totals 17 residues. The CDR3 nucleotides read TGCGCCAGCAGTGAGTTGGCGGGACAGGGTTCCACAGATACGCAGTATTTT. Translating it yields CASSELAGQGSTDTQYF.